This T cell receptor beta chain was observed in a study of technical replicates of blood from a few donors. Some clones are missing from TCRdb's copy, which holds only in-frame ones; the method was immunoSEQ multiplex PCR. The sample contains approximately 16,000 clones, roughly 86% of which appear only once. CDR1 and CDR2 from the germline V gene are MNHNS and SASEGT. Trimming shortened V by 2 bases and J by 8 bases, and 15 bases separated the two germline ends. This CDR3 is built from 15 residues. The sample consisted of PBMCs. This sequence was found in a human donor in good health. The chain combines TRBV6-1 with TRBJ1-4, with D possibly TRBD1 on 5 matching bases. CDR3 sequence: CASSETGGFWEKLFF. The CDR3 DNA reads TGTGCCAGCAGTGAAACAGGTGGATTTTGGGAAAAACTGTTTTTT.